Listed below are T cell receptor beta chains from one sample, sequenced in a study of cytomegalovirus exposure and HLA in healthy donors. Profiling relied on immunoSEQ multiplex PCR, and the TCRdb table lists in-frame clones only, not all of them. The sample yields around 210,000 clones, around 80% seen once. The sequenced material came from PBMCs. The receptors were sampled from a man aged 45 to 65 in good health and CMV-seronegative. The CDR3 runs from the conserved cysteine through the conserved F or W. Each record gives: D gene, V gene, J gene, clone size, CDR3 DNA, CDR3 protein. A D gene is named only where the DNA matches it firmly. Clone size is not always given. Where it is, it says once, few, many or a class for expanded clones.

.	TRBV5-4	TRBJ2-1	.	TGTGCCAGCAGCTTGTTGGGAGGTCCCTACAATGAGCAGTTCTTC	CASSLLGGPYNEQFF
.	TRBV14	TRBJ2-7	.	TGTGCCAGCAGCCTGACCGGGGTAGACTACGAGCAGTACTTC	CASSLTGVDYEQYF
TRBD1	TRBV15	TRBJ1-4	.	TGTGCCACCAGCAGAAATCTACAGGGGGCCCATGAAAAACTGTTTTTT	CATSRNLQGAHEKLFF
TRBD1	TRBV7-2	TRBJ1-2	.	TGTGCCAGCAGCTCTAGGACAGGGTTCCCTAACTATGGCTACACCTTC	CASSSRTGFPNYGYTF
TRBD2	TRBV18	TRBJ2-3	.	TGTGCCAGCTCACCTCTAGCGGCTAGCACAGATACGCAGTATTTT	CASSPLAASTDTQYF
TRBD1	TRBV5-1	TRBJ2-5	.	TGCGCCAGCAGCAACCTAGGGACAGGCCAAGAGACCCAGTACTTC	CASSNLGTGQETQYF
.	TRBV2	TRBJ1-1	.	TGTGCCAGCAAAAGGACAGATATGAACACTGAAGCTTTCTTT	CASKRTDMNTEAFF
TRBD2	TRBV7-7	TRBJ2-2	.	TGTGCTAGCAGCCCGGCTAGCGGGAGGGTCGGGGAGCTGTTTTTT	CASSPASGRVGELFF
TRBD1	TRBV5-1	TRBJ2-5	.	TGCGCCAGCAGCCGAACCGGGACAGGGTCCCTCCAAGAGACCCAGTACTTC	CASSRTGTGSLQETQYF
TRBD2	TRBV6-1	TRBJ2-7	.	TGTGCCAGCAGTGAAGCGCCCAGCGGGAGGCCCCCGGACGAGCAGTACTTC	CASSEAPSGRPPDEQYF
.	TRBV5-4	TRBJ2-2	.	TGTGCCAGCAGTTCGGGGGTGGGGGGAAGTGTAGGTACCGGGGAGCTGTTTTTT	CASSSGVGGSVGTGELFF
TRBD1	TRBV6-5	TRBJ2-7	.	TGTGCCAGCAGTCGACAGGGGGCAGGCGAGCAGTACTTC	CASSRQGAGEQYF
.	TRBV5-4	TRBJ1-3	once	TGTGCCAGCAGTACGGGGGGGGGCGTCTCTGGAAACACCATATATTTT	CASSTGGGVSGNTIYF
.	TRBV5-5	TRBJ1-1	.	TGTGCCAGCAGCGTGGGACAATACACTGAAGCTTTCTTT	CASSVGQYTEAFF
.	TRBV2	TRBJ1-3	.	TGTGCCAGCAGTGCAGAGCAGGGGAAAGGAAACACCATATATTTT	CASSAEQGKGNTIYF
TRBD2	TRBV10-3	TRBJ2-5	.	TGTGCCATCAGTGAGTCGACTAGCGGGAGGGCCTCAGAGACCCAGTACTTC	CAISESTSGRASETQYF
.	TRBV25-1	TRBJ2-5	once	TGTGCCAGCAGCCGAAACCGGGGACTCGGGGAGACCCAGTACTTC	CASSRNRGLGETQYF
.	TRBV5-1	TRBJ1-2	.	TGCGCCAGCAGCTTGGGGGAGCCGGGGGAACGCTACACCTTC	CASSLGEPGERYTF
.	TRBV11-2	TRBJ1-1	.	TGTGCCAGCAGCGGAGGGGTTGAGGCTGAAGCTTTCTTT	CASSGGVEAEAFF
TRBD2	TRBV27	TRBJ2-3	.	TGTGCCAGCAGCCATTACCCGGGGGGGCGGGAGGAGGAGGCAGATACGCAGTATTTT	CASSHYPGGREEEADTQYF
.	TRBV27	TRBJ2-7	.	TGTGCCAGCAGTTTGGGGGGATCCTACGAGCAGTACTTC	CASSLGGSYEQYF
.	TRBV30	TRBJ2-7	.	TGTGCCTGGAGCAACCCCCCCAGCGGACTTTACGAGCAGTACTTC	CAWSNPPSGLYEQYF
.	TRBV28	TRBJ1-5	.	TGTGCCGGAGAAAAGGAGGGATACAATCAGCCCCAGCATTTT	CAGEKEGYNQPQHF
TRBD2	TRBV11-2	TRBJ2-3	.	TGTGCCAGCAGCTTAGGGCCTAGCGGGAGGTATACTAATACGCAGTATTTT	CASSLGPSGRYTNTQYF
.	TRBV28	TRBJ2-1	.	TGTGCCAGCAGTTCACAGACCGGTCACAATGAGCAGTTCTTC	CASSSQTGHNEQFF
.	TRBV28	TRBJ1-2	.	TGTGCCAGCACCGCGGGGAACTATGGCTACACCTTC	CASTAGNYGYTF
.	TRBV7-3	TRBJ2-3	.	TGTGCCAGCAGCTCCCATAGCACAGATACGCAGTATTTT	CASSSHSTDTQYF
TRBD1	TRBV6-1	TRBJ2-1	.	TGTGCCAGCAGCCAAGCAGGGGGCTACAATGAGCAGTTCTTC	CASSQAGGYNEQFF
TRBD2	TRBV6-5	TRBJ2-7	.	TGTGCCAGCAGTTACTCGACCGGGAGGTACTACGAGCAGTACTTC	CASSYSTGRYYEQYF
TRBD1	TRBV5-5	TRBJ2-7	.	TGTGCCAGCAGCTTGGCCGGGACAGGGGTCTACGAGCAGTACTTC	CASSLAGTGVYEQYF
.	TRBV6-4	TRBJ1-2	.	TGTGCCAGCAGGCCCGGGTTCGGGGGGTATGGCTACACCTTC	CASRPGFGGYGYTF
TRBD1	TRBV2	TRBJ2-7	.	TGTGCCAGCAGTGGTGGGACAGAATACAAACAAACCTACGAGCAGTACTTC	CASSGGTEYKQTYEQYF
.	TRBV19	TRBJ2-5	.	TGTGCCAGTAGTAGTCTCTGGGGCTTTGGGGAGACCCAGTACTTC	CASSSLWGFGETQYF
TRBD1	TRBV5-1	TRBJ2-4	once	TGCGCCAGCAGCTTGGCCCGGCAGGGGGCGGACATTCAGTACTTC	CASSLARQGADIQYF
TRBD1	TRBV2	TRBJ2-5	few	TGTGCCAGCAGTGAAGCGCGACAGGGCCTTCCGGGGTACTTC	CASSEARQGLPGYF
.	TRBV10-1	TRBJ2-7	.	TGCGCCAGCAGTGAAGCCGCTAGCTCCTACGAGCAGTACTTC	CASSEAASSYEQYF
TRBD1	TRBV19	TRBJ2-5	.	TGTGCCAGTAGTGCCGGACAGGGGTCCCAAGAGACCCAGTACTTC	CASSAGQGSQETQYF
TRBD2	TRBV7-3	TRBJ2-7	.	TGTGCCAGCAGCTCTAGGGCCTCGGGGGGATACGAGCAGTACTTC	CASSSRASGGYEQYF
.	TRBV19	TRBJ2-2	once	TGTGCCAGTAGACAGGCCACCGGGGAGCTGTTTTTT	CASRQATGELFF
TRBD2	TRBV27	TRBJ2-7	.	TGTGCCAGCAGTCCCAGCGGGAGCTACGAGCAGTACTTC	CASSPSGSYEQYF
.	TRBV5-1	TRBJ1-2	.	TGCGCCAGCGGGGCTTCGGGCTATGGCTACACCTTC	CASGASGYGYTF
.	TRBV6-5	TRBJ2-1	.	TGTGCCAGCAGTTACGCAGGGGTGGGCTACAATGAGCAGTTCTTC	CASSYAGVGYNEQFF
TRBD1	TRBV28	TRBJ2-7	.	TGTGCCAGCAGACTACAGGGGCGCGAGCAGTACTTC	CASRLQGREQYF
.	TRBV4-1	TRBJ2-3	.	TGCGCCAGCAGCTCGCCGGGAGTCCCCATTAGCACAGATACGCAGTATTTT	CASSSPGVPISTDTQYF
TRBD1	TRBV28	TRBJ1-1	.	TGTGCCAGCCGCAGGGGGAGTTGGAACACTGAAGCTTTCTTT	CASRRGSWNTEAFF
.	TRBV2	TRBJ2-4	.	TGTGCCTCACACAGGGCCTCAGGGATTCAGTACTTC	CASHRASGIQYF
TRBD1	TRBV29-1	TRBJ1-2	.	TGCAGCGTCGGGACAGGGGTCCTCTATGGCTACACCTTC	CSVGTGVLYGYTF
.	TRBV19	TRBJ2-7	.	TGTGCCAGTAGTAGCCATTTAACAGGAACCTACGAGCAGTACTTC	CASSSHLTGTYEQYF
TRBD2	TRBV5-1	TRBJ2-2	.	TGCGCCAGCACCCTGGGGACTAGCGGAGGCACCGGGGAGCTGTTTTTT	CASTLGTSGGTGELFF
TRBD1	TRBV6-1	TRBJ1-5	.	TGTGCCAGCAGTGACCGGGACAGGGGTGTCGGTCAGCCCCAGCATTTT	CASSDRDRGVGQPQHF
TRBD1	TRBV28	TRBJ1-5	.	TGTGCCAGTGACCGGGACAGGATGTTCGTTCAGCCCCAGCATTTT	CASDRDRMFVQPQHF
TRBD1	TRBV29-1	TRBJ2-1	few	TGCAGCGCCGACCGGACAGGGGGCAAGGAGCAGTTCTTC	CSADRTGGKEQFF
TRBD1	TRBV4-1	TRBJ1-2	.	TGCGCCAGCAGTCATGCTGGCCAGGGGGCCGTTGGCTACACCTTC	CASSHAGQGAVGYTF
TRBD1	TRBV6-6	TRBJ2-5	.	TGTGCCAGCAGTTTCCGACAGGGGGGGGTAGAGACCCAGTACTTC	CASSFRQGGVETQYF
TRBD2	TRBV28	TRBJ2-3	.	TGTGCCAGCGGACTAGCGGTCACAGATACGCAGTATTTT	CASGLAVTDTQYF
TRBD1	TRBV6-1	TRBJ1-4	.	TGTGCCAGCAGTTTCGGACAGGGAGCTGAAAAACTGTTTTTT	CASSFGQGAEKLFF
TRBD1	TRBV11-2	TRBJ1-3	.	TGTGCCAGCAGCTTCCGACAGGGTCCTGGAAACACCATATATTTT	CASSFRQGPGNTIYF
TRBD2	TRBV5-1	TRBJ2-1	.	TGCGCCAGCAGCTTGGCCGGGACTAGCGGGGGCCACTACAATGAGCAGTTCTTC	CASSLAGTSGGHYNEQFF
TRBD2	TRBV19	TRBJ2-7	.	TGTGCCAGTAGTAAAGGGACTAGCGGGCTCCCTGGCGAGCAGTACTTC	CASSKGTSGLPGEQYF
TRBD1	TRBV29-1	TRBJ2-7	.	TGCAGCGTGGGGCAGGGGGCGGGTGAGCAGTACTTC	CSVGQGAGEQYF